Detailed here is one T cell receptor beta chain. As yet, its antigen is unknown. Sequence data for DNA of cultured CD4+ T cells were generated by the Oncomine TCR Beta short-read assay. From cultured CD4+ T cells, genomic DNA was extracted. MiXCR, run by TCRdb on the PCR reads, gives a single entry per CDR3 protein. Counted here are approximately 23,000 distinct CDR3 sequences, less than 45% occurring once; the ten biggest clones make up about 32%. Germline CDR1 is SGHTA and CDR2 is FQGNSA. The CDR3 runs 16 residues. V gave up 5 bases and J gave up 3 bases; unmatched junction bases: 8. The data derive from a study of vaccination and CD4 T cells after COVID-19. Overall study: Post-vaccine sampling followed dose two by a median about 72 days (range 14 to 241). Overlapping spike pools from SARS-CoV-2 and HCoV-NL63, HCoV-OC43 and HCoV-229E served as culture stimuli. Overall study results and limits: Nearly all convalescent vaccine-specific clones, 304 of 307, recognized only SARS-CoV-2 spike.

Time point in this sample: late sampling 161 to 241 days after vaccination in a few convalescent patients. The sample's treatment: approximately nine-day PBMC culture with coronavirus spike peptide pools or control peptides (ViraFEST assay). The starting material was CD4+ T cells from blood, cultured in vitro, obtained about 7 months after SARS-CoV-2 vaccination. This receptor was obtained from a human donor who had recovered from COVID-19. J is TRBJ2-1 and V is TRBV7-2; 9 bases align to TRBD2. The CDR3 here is CASSPSGTSSYNEQFF. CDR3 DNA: TGTGCCAGCAGCCCCTCAGGGACTAGCAGCTACAATGAGCAGTTCTTC. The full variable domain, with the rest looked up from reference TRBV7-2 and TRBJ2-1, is GAGVSQSPSNKVTEKGKDVELRCDPISGHTALYWYRQSLGQGLEFLIYFQGNSAPDKSGLPSDRFSAERTGGSVSTLTIQRTQQEDSAVYLCASSPSGTSSYNEQFFGPGTRLTVL.